What follows is one TCR beta chain and its context. Its antigen is unidentified. The source of the sample is a study of T cells expressing NK-cell markers. Background on the study: The study sequenced eight donors, seven HCMV-seropositive and one seronegative.

UMIs accompanied the 5'RACE template switching by which TCR beta cDNA was made. TCRdb re-called the 5' RACE reads and catalogs CDR3 proteins one per entry, DNA excluded. The sample includes 400,000 to 500,000 distinct CDR3 sequences. Points from the study as a whole: A range of 1.0-7.0% of CD8+ T cells consisted of dominant NKG2C+ clonotypes in 6 or 7 donors.

This CDR3 spans 14 amino acids. CDR1 is SEHNR, CDR2 FQNEAQ, per germline (reference sequence). V is TRBV7-9 and J is TRBJ2-1. The sequence came from a woman between 18 and 69 years old in good health. Specimen: blood T cells: a sorted CD56 or NKG2C T cell subset, CD4+ or CD8+ T cells, or bulk PBMC T cells (not recorded which). This CDR3 is CASSLDLAANEQFF.